What follows are 24 T cell receptor beta chains derived from one specimen sequenced in a study of cytomegalovirus exposure and HLA in healthy donors. The study ran its PCR with 60 Vbeta and 13 Jbeta primers. Clones were sequenced by immunoSEQ multiplex PCR, and TCRdb holds only the in-frame ones, with some missing. Here the sample spans 150,000 to 190,000 clones, less than 85% being singletons. The sequenced sample was PBMCs. The receptors shown here come from a woman aged 50 to 60 in good health and CMV-seropositive.

V gene TRBV15 combines with J gene TRBJ2-7; 7 nucleotides align to TRBD2. The CDR3 extends over 18 amino acids. CDR1 and CDR2 from the germline V gene are LNHNV and YYDKDF (reference sequence). J was trimmed by 2 bases and V by 0 bases; bases with no gene match: 13. CDR3 nucleotide sequence: TGTGCCACCAGCAGAGACCTAAGAGGAGCGGGGTTTGCCTACGAGCAGTACTTC. Residues: CATSRDLRGAGFAYEQYF.

The chain has TRBV5-8 and TRBJ2-7, with TRBD2 matching 8 bases. The germline V gene has CDR1 SGHTS and CDR2 YDEGEE. V was pared by 1 base and J by 2 bases, with 5 bases of the junction left unmatched. This CDR3 comprises 15 residues. The CDR3 reads CASSLPGLVTYEQYF. Written as DNA, the CDR3 is TGTGCCAGCAGCTTGCCGGGACTAGTAACCTACGAGCAGTACTTC.

This clone was detected a few times. The chain combines TRBV5-6 with TRBJ2-2, with 7 bases lining up with TRBD2. Germline V CDR1 and CDR2: SGHDT, YYEEEE. V was clipped by 4 bases and J by 5 bases; unmatched bases: 8. This CDR3 is built from 15 residues. This chain's CDR3 is CASSRRLARTGELFF. DNA of the CDR3: TGTGCCAGCAGCCGAAGACTAGCCAGAACCGGGGAGCTGTTTTTT.

The chain is built from TRBV2 and TRBJ1-1; the D gene is possibly TRBD1 (5 bases). Germline lookup yields CDR1 SNHLY and CDR2 FYNNEI. Trimming removed 7 bases at V and 4 bases at J, with 13 bases between. CDR3 size: 13 residues. The chain's CDR3 is CASNSPGVTEAFF. The CDR3 DNA is TGTGCCAGCAACAGCCCGGGGGTCACTGAAGCTTTCTTT.

The chain employs TRBV29-1 and TRBJ2-5; D is unresolved. Germline CDR1 and CDR2: SQVTM and ANQGSEA. Between the trimmed V and J ends, which lost 1 base and 2 bases, there was a span of 5 bases. The CDR3 has 12 residues. The CDR3 protein is CSVEGQQETQYF. In DNA form, the CDR3 reads TGCAGCGTTGAAGGGCAGCAAGAGACCCAGTACTTC.

V is TRBV2 and J is TRBJ2-7, with 7 bases matching TRBD2. With V trimmed by 7 bases and J by 0 bases, 3 bases remained unmatched. Germline-derived CDR1 and CDR2 are SNHLY and FYNNEI. The CDR3 has 13 residues. For the CDR3, the DNA is TGTGCCAGCACCGGGGGGAGCTCCTACGAGCAGTACTTC. This sequence encodes CASTGGSSYEQYF.

The chain links TRBV29-1 to TRBJ1-3; tentative D call: TRBD1 (6 bases). The CDR3 sequence is 14 residues long. V shed 5 bases and J shed 1 base, with 12 bases lying between them. Per the germline V gene, CDR1 is SQVTM and CDR2 is ANQGSEA. The CDR3 loop reads CSVPGAGSGNTIYF. In DNA form, the CDR3 reads TGCAGCGTTCCAGGGGCTGGGTCTGGAAACACCATATATTTT.

This clone was observed a single time. The chain uses TRBV4-3 and TRBJ2-1, with 8 bases aligning to TRBD1. Germline lookup yields CDR1 LGHNA and CDR2 YSLEER. With 0 bases clipped from V and 7 bases from J, the junction kept 8 bases outside the gene matches. The CDR3 runs 16 residues. CDR3 in DNA: TGCGCCAGCAGCCAAGATACCAGGGGGCGCAGGAATGAGCAGTTCTTC. Protein sequence: CASSQDTRGRRNEQFF.

In this sample, this clone turned up once. The chain joins TRBV5-6 to TRBJ2-3; 10 positions agree with TRBD2. After removal of 0 bases from V and 2 bases from J, the junction contained 3 bases not matched to a gene. Germline loops: CDR1 SGHDT, CDR2 YYEEEE. This CDR3 spans 16 amino acids. DNA for the CDR3: TGTGCCAGCAGCTTGGAACTAGCGGGGATCACAGATACGCAGTATTTT. The encoded protein is CASSLELAGITDTQYF.

The CDR3 loop reads CASSSNSPLHF. In nucleotides, the CDR3 is TGTGCCAGCAGCTCAAATTCACCCCTCCACTTT. This sequence joins TRBV5-6 and TRBJ1-6; no reliable D call. Germline V gene data show CDR1 as SGHDT and CDR2 as YYEEEE. The CDR3 is 11 amino acids. The germline V and J ends were trimmed by 3 bases and 7 bases, with 2 bases remaining between them. The complete variable domain, with remaining parts taken from reference TRBV5-6 and TRBJ1-6, reads DAGVTQSPTHLIKTRGQQVTLRCSPKSGHDTVSWYQQALGQGPQFIFQYYEEEERQRGNFPDRFSGHQFPNYSSELNVNALLLGDSALYLCASSSNSPLHFGNGTRLTVT.

This chain connects TRBV28 to TRBJ1-2; the match to TRBD1 covers 7 bases. The CDR3 is 15 residues long. V lost 0 bases and J lost 7; bases outside the gene matches: 8. Per the germline V gene, CDR1 is MDHEN and CDR2 is SYDVKM. The CDR3 is CASSLWRGQDSGYTF. Here the CDR3 DNA reads TGTGCCAGCAGTTTATGGAGGGGGCAGGATAGTGGCTACACCTTC.

The chain has TRBV30 and TRBJ1-2; no firm D call. V was trimmed by 3 bases and J by 5 bases, leaving 10 bases between them. This CDR3 is built from 12 residues. Germline CDR1 and CDR2: GTSNPN and SVGIG (reference sequence). As DNA, the CDR3 is TGTGCCTGGAGCCCCAGAGGGTATGGCTACACCTTC. Translation gives CAWSPRGYGYTF.

Turning to this clone: This sample includes further DNA sequences coding for the same CDR3. The V call is TRBV6-1, the J call TRBJ1-5; TRBD1 matches 8 bases. The CDR3 totals 14 residues. Looked up from germline, CDR1 is MNHNS and CDR2 is SASEGT. Germline trimming cut 3 bases from V and 4 bases from J; bases unmatched to any gene: 2. The CDR3 coding sequence is TGTGCCAGCAGTGAGGGACAGGCAAATCAGCCCCAGCATTTT. Amino acids: CASSEGQANQPQHF.

V is TRBV30 and J is TRBJ2-7; 9 nucleotides agree with TRBD1. From germline, CDR1 is GTSNPN and CDR2 SVGIG (reference sequence). The CDR3 extends over 15 amino acids. The junction had 7 bases not matched to a gene; V was cut back by 2 bases and J by 2 bases. CDR3 nucleotides: TGTGCCTGGAGTAACCTTGGGACAGGGCCCTACGAGCAGTACTTC. Protein product: CAWSNLGTGPYEQYF.

The rearrangement uses TRBV30 and TRBJ2-2; the D gene is possibly TRBD1 (7 bases). Per the germline V gene, CDR1 is GTSNPN and CDR2 is SVGIG (reference sequence). V lost 1 base and J 3 bases, leaving 12 bases between the germline ends. The CDR3 covers 15 residues. The CDR3 loop is CAWSGQGGYTGELFF. As DNA, the CDR3 is TGTGCCTGGAGTGGGCAGGGGGGATACACCGGGGAGCTGTTTTTT. Filled out from reference TRBV30 and TRBJ2-2, the complete variable domain reads SQTIHQWPATLVQPVGSPLSLECTVEGTSNPNLYWYRQAAGRGLQLLFYSVGIGQISSEVPQNLSASRPQDRQFILSSKKLLLSDSGFYLCAWSGQGGYTGELFFGEGSRLTVL.

The gene calls are TRBV7-8 and TRBJ2-7, with 8 bases that match TRBD1. CDR3 size: 14 residues. The germline V gene encodes CDR1 SGHVS and CDR2 FQNEAQ. Germline trimming cut 5 bases from V and 4 bases from J; bases unmatched to any gene: 7. Here the CDR3 reads CASSPVQGAYEQYF. The CDR3 DNA follows: TGTGCCAGCAGCCCGGTCCAGGGGGCTTACGAGCAGTACTTC.

CDR3 sequence: CASSLSGQGYGYTF. Here the CDR3 DNA reads TGTGCCAGCAGCTTATCGGGACAGGGTTACGGCTACACCTTC. The V and J genes are TRBV11-2 and TRBJ1-2, with 9 bases lining up with TRBD1. This CDR3 contains 14 residues. The V segment lost 2 bases and the J segment 8 bases; nucleotides outside the gene matches: 6. The germline V gene has CDR1 SGHAT and CDR2 FQNNGV.

The CDR3 region has the DNA TGTGCCAGCAGCTTAGTATCCGGGGGAGGGGTGGCCAAAAACATTCAGTACTTC. This translates into CASSLVSGGGVAKNIQYF. This chain uses TRBV7-9 with TRBJ2-4; 7 nucleotides agree with TRBD2. The J segment lost 1 base and the V segment lost 1 base, leaving 10 bases of the junction unmatched. The germline CDR1 and CDR2 sequences are SEHNR and FQNEAQ (reference sequence). The CDR3 length is 18 residues.

This clone was counted a few times. This sequence joins TRBV6-1 and TRBJ2-7, with TRBD1 identical over 12 bases. J lost 6 bases, V lost 5 bases, and 5 bases had no gene match. Germline lookup yields CDR1 MNHNS and CDR2 SASEGT. This CDR3 region has 14 residues. The CDR3 region has the DNA TGTGCCAGCAGTCACCGGGACAGGGGGCTCGAGCAGTACTTC. This sequence encodes CASSHRDRGLEQYF.

The gene calls are TRBV27 and TRBJ1-3; perhaps TRBD1 as D (6 bases). Germline V CDR1 and CDR2: MNHEY, SMNVEV (reference sequence). Trimming took off 5 bases at V and 0 bases at J, with 14 bases between the two ends. There are 16 residues in the CDR3. The CDR3 DNA reads as TGTGCCAGCAGTCCCCGGACAGCCCTCTCTGGAAACACCATATATTTT. It is translated as CASSPRTALSGNTIYF.

The chain combines TRBV9 with TRBJ2-5, with TRBD2 matching over 8 bases. The germline V gene encodes CDR1 SGDLS and CDR2 YYNGEE. V was pared by 0 bases and J by 5 bases, with 12 bases of the junction left unmatched. There are 17 residues in the CDR3. The CDR3 protein is CASSVEGSGVPRETQYF. The CDR3 DNA follows: TGTGCCAGCAGCGTAGAAGGTAGCGGGGTCCCCAGGGAGACCCAGTACTTC.

V gene TRBV10-2 combines with J gene TRBJ1-2, with a tentative D call TRBD1 (6 bases). With 6 bases removed from V and 4 bases from J, the gap between germline ends came to 9 bases. CDR1 and CDR2 from the germline V gene are WSHSY and SAAADI. The CDR3 loop spans 12 amino acids. As DNA, the CDR3 is TGCGCCAGCAGCTTGGACAGCTATGGCTACACCTTC. It specifies CASSLDSYGYTF.

The chain combines TRBV18 with TRBJ2-7; 13 positions agree with TRBD2. Germline lookup yields CDR1 KGHSH and CDR2 LQKENI. The CDR3 is made up of 15 amino acids. V lost 5 bases and J lost 4; bases outside the gene matches: 5. In DNA, the CDR3 is TGTGCCAGCTCAAGACTAGCGGGGGGCGAATACGAGCAGTACTTC. This gives the protein CASSRLAGGEYEQYF.

The CDR3 spells CASSLGGMNTEAFF. The CDR3 DNA follows: TGTGCCAGCAGCTTGGGGGGTATGAACACTGAAGCTTTCTTT. This chain connects TRBV13 to TRBJ1-1; a weak D match, TRBD1 (5 bases). CDR1 and CDR2 (germline): PRHDT, FYEKMQ (reference sequence). CDR3 length: 14 amino acids. Trimming cost V 3 bases and J 0 bases, with 8 bases left between them.